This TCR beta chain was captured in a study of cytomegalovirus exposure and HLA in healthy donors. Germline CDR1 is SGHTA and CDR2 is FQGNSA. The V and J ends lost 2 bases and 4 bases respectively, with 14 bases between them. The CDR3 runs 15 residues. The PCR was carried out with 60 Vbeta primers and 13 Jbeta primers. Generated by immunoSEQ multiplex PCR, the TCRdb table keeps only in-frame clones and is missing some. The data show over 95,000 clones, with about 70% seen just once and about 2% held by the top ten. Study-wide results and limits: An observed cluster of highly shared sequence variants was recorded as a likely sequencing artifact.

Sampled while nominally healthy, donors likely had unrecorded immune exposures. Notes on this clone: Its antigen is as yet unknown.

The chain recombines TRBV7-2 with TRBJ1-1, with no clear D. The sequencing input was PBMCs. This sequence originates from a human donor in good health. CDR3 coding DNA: TGTGCCAGCAGCTTATGGTGGAGAGGCCGCACTGAAGCTTTCTTT. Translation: CASSLWWRGRTEAFF.